These 30 T cell receptor beta chains share one sample of origin, sequenced in a study of T cells after posttransplantation cyclophosphamide (dated by TCRdb to the mid-2010s). Library generation was performed with the immunoSEQ multiplex PCR assay. TCRdb obtained this table from immuneACCESS and retained in-frame rearrangements with V and J assigned. These tables miss some clones; where compared with another copy, unresolved V genes account for less than half of the shortfall, and the remainder is unexplained. The sample table lists about 52,000 clones, roughly 94% of them with a count of one. The ten most abundant clones make up about 3.1% of the sample. Specimen: PBMCs. The receptor source for this set is a woman aged 30 to 39 in good health and a related stem cell transplant donor.

The chain couples TRBV11-3 to TRBJ2-2; 10 nucleotides match TRBD1. In germline, CDR1 is SGHNT, CDR2 YENEEA. After removal of 5 bases from V and 5 bases from J, the junction contained 11 bases not matched to a gene. The CDR3 sequence is 17 residues long. CDR3 protein: CASSLSPGQGRTGELFF. In DNA, the CDR3 is TGTGCCAGCAGCCTCAGTCCGGGACAGGGGAGGACCGGGGAGCTGTTTTTT.

The J gene is TRBJ2-3, the V gene TRBV19; TRBD2 matches at 10 bases. The CDR3 extends over 16 amino acids. V lost 4 bases to trimming and J lost 2 bases; unmatched junction nucleotides: 6. From germline, CDR1 is LNHDA and CDR2 SQIVND (reference sequence). The CDR3 sequence is CASSTVAGGITDTQYF. In DNA form, the CDR3 reads TGTGCCAGTAGTACCGTAGCGGGGGGAATCACAGATACGCAGTATTTT.

The V call is TRBV28, the J call TRBJ2-2; D uncertain. Germline V gene lookup returns CDR1 MDHEN and CDR2 SYDVKM. The CDR3 runs 11 residues. Trimming stripped 6 bases from V and 9 bases from J, with 8 bases between. CDR3 amino acids: CASSLRRELFF. In nucleotides, the CDR3 is TGTGCCAGCAGCCTACGAAGGGAGCTGTTTTTT.

V usage is TRBV29-1 and J usage is TRBJ1-5; no reliable D call. This CDR3 contains 15 residues. The V end was cut by 0 bases, the J end by 7 bases, with 16 bases between. CDR1 and CDR2 from the germline V gene are SQVTM and ANQGSEA. The CDR3 nucleotides are TGCAGCGTTGAAGATAAGCCTCCCGGCGGGCAGCCCCAGCATTTT. It codes for CSVEDKPPGGQPQHF.

The chain couples TRBV28 to TRBJ1-2, with a possible D match to TRBD1 (5 bases). The CDR3 spans 16 residues. Germline loops: CDR1 MDHEN, CDR2 SYDVKM. Trimming pared 2 bases from V and 6 bases from J, leaving 19 bases between. The CDR3 coding sequence is TGTGCCAGCAGTTTAGGGGTTAACAGGCTTAGAGATGGCTACACCTTC. It translates to CASSLGVNRLRDGYTF.

The V call is TRBV4-3, the J call TRBJ2-1, with a weak D call TRBD1 (7 bases). Germline V gene data show CDR1 as LGHNA and CDR2 as YSLEER. This CDR3 comprises 17 residues. V was clipped by 4 bases and J by 0 bases, with 16 bases between them. The CDR3 bases are TGCGCCAGCAGCCTGCGCGGGACAGCGGCCTCCTACAATGAGCAGTTCTTC. Its translation: CASSLRGTAASYNEQFF.

The chain employs TRBV4-2 and TRBJ2-7, with D possibly TRBD2 on 6 matching bases. The CDR3 is made up of 15 amino acids. The V end was cut by 0 bases, the J end by 9 bases, with 18 bases between. CDR1 and CDR2 from the germline V gene are LGHNA and YNFKEQ. CDR3 sequence (DNA): TGTGCCAGCAGCCAAGAGGTAGCGGTCGTTTTCGGGCAGTACTTC. Translation: CASSQEVAVVFGQYF.

Worth noting for this clone: This specimen includes other DNA sequences encoding the same CDR3. The chain is built from TRBV19 and TRBJ1-6; D ambiguous. The length of the CDR3 is 14 residues. The germline V gene has CDR1 LNHDA and CDR2 SQIVND (reference sequence). V lost 6 bases to trimming and J lost 0 bases, with 6 bases between them. CDR3 sequence (DNA): TGTGCCAGTAGAAAGAGCTCCTATAATTCACCCCTCCACTTT. Its protein is CASRKSSYNSPLHF.

CDR3 sequence (DNA): TGTGCCAGCGTGATGGATGACAGGGGACCCGGGGAGCTGTTTTTT. It codes for CASVMDDRGPGELFF. The V gene is TRBV28, the J gene TRBJ2-2, with 8 bases fitting TRBD1. The CDR3 covers 15 residues. CDR1 MDHEN and CDR2 SYDVKM come from the germline V gene. Germline trimming cut 8 bases from V and 6 bases from J; bases unmatched to any gene: 11.

V usage is TRBV10-3 and J usage is TRBJ1-5; 9 bases match TRBD1. With V trimmed by 6 bases and J by 1 base, 4 bases remained unmatched. This CDR3 comprises 15 residues. CDR1 is ENHRY and CDR2 is SYGVKD in the germline V gene. For the CDR3, the DNA is TGTGCCATCAGCACCGGGACAGGGAGCAATCAGCCCCAGCATTTT. Residues: CAISTGTGSNQPQHF.

The chain has TRBV5-1 and TRBJ1-1; no clear D. This CDR3 has 12 residues. Germline assignment: CDR1 SGHRS and CDR2 YFSETQ. The V and J ends lost 1 base and 11 bases respectively, with 12 bases between them. The CDR3 loop is CASSLSRGIAFF. The CDR3 nucleotides are TGCGCCAGCAGCTTGAGTAGAGGTATTGCTTTCTTT.

The V and J genes are TRBV4-2 and TRBJ1-2; possibly TRBD1 for D (6 bases). V was trimmed by 3 bases and J by 10 bases, leaving 9 bases between them. CDR3 length: 11 amino acids. Germline lookup yields CDR1 LGHNA and CDR2 YNFKEQ. The CDR3 is CASSQQGSYTF. Written as DNA, the CDR3 is TGTGCCAGCAGCCAGCAGGGGTCCTACACCTTC.

The chain combines TRBV6-5 with TRBJ2-7, with TRBD1 matching over 10 bases. The V gene end was trimmed by 5 bases and the J gene end by 5 bases; junction bases not matched to a gene: 6. The CDR3 sequence is 14 residues long. Germline CDR1 is MNHEY and CDR2 is SVGAGI. The CDR3 loop reads CASSRDRGLHEQYF. CDR3 coding DNA: TGTGCCAGCAGTCGGGACAGGGGCCTGCACGAGCAGTACTTC.

This chain connects TRBV5-6 to TRBJ1-2; D gene ambiguous. V was shortened by 2 bases and J by 6 bases, with 14 bases between the two germline ends. The CDR3 length is 14 residues. The germline CDR1 and CDR2 sequences are SGHDT and YYEEEE. CDR3 region: CASSFGWGGDGYTF. The CDR3 coding sequence is TGTGCCAGCAGCTTTGGCTGGGGAGGAGATGGCTACACCTTC.

The rearrangement links TRBV2 to TRBJ1-6; perhaps TRBD1 as D (5 bases). Per germline, CDR1 SNHLY and CDR2 FYNNEI. V was cut by 1 base and J by 10 bases, with 8 bases left in between. This CDR3 has 13 residues. CDR3 sequence: CASSEGGGSPLHF. In DNA, the CDR3 is TGTGCCAGCAGTGAAGGTGGGGGGTCACCCCTCCACTTT.

The chain uses TRBV7-9 and TRBJ1-1; possible D gene TRBD1, 6 bases. Trimming took off 3 bases at V and 6 bases at J, with 17 bases between the two ends. CDR3 length: 15 amino acids. The germline V gene encodes CDR1 SEHNR and CDR2 FQNEAQ (reference sequence). CDR3 nucleotides: TGTGCCAGCAGCTTGTTCGGACCGGGGGGCCCTGAAGCTTTCTTT. This encodes CASSLFGPGGPEAFF. The complete variable domain, with remaining parts taken from reference TRBV7-9 and TRBJ1-1, reads DTGVSQNPRHKITKRGQNVTFRCDPISEHNRLYWYRQTLGQGPEFLTYFQNEAQLEKSRLLSDRFSAERPKGSFSTLEIQRTEQGDSAMYLCASSLFGPGGPEAFFGQGTRLTVV.

This clone was seen only a few times. In nucleotides, the CDR3 is TGTGCCAGCTCACCCAACAGGGCCAACGAGCAGTACTTC. It yields the protein CASSPNRANEQYF. The chain links TRBV18 to TRBJ2-7; D possibly corresponds to TRBD1 (6 bases). The CDR3 loop spans 13 amino acids. Between the trimmed V and J ends, which lost 3 bases and 5 bases, there was a span of 11 bases. Germline CDR1 is KGHSH and CDR2 is LQKENI.

This chain joins TRBV4-2 and TRBJ1-1, with TRBD1 matching 9 bases. Germline CDR1 is LGHNA and CDR2 is YNFKEQ. V lost 1 base to trimming and J lost 3 bases; unmatched junction nucleotides: 0. CDR3 size: 14 residues. The chain's CDR3 is CASSQGTGDTEAFF. As DNA, the CDR3 is TGTGCCAGCAGCCAAGGGACAGGGGACACTGAAGCTTTCTTT.

The rearrangement joins TRBV10-3 to TRBJ2-7; D ambiguous. CDR3 size: 14 residues. Germline CDR1 reads ENHRY; CDR2 reads SYGVKD. V dropped 4 bases and J dropped 0 bases, with 10 bases sitting between them. The CDR3: CAISAYAASYEQYF. CDR3 nucleotides: TGTGCCATCAGTGCCTACGCCGCCTCCTACGAGCAGTACTTC.

The V gene is TRBV5-8, the J gene TRBJ2-2; 7 nucleotides align to TRBD2. Germline CDR1 SGHTS, CDR2 YDEGEE. Germline trimming cut 0 bases from V and 5 bases from J; bases unmatched to any gene: 7. The CDR3 has 16 amino acids. CDR3: CASSLDLGGWTGELFF. CDR3 nucleotide sequence: TGTGCCAGCAGCTTGGATCTCGGGGGGTGGACCGGGGAGCTGTTTTTT.

The chain links TRBV5-4 to TRBJ1-1; maybe TRBD1 (5 bases). CDR1 and CDR2 from the germline V gene are SGHNT and YYREEE (reference sequence). V shed 4 bases and J shed 1 base, with 8 bases lying between them. This CDR3 spans 13 amino acids. This CDR3 reads CASSIDRNTEAFF. CDR3 bases: TGTGCCAGCAGCATAGACAGGAACACTGAAGCTTTCTTT. The whole variable domain, filled in from reference TRBV5-4 and TRBJ1-1, reads ETGVTQSPTHLIKTRGQQVTLRCSSQSGHNTVSWYQQALGQGPQFIFQYYREEENGRGNFPPRFSGLQFPNYSSELNVNALELDDSALYLCASSIDRNTEAFFGQGTRLTVV.

As concerns this clone: This sample also contains other DNA sequences that code for the same CDR3. J is TRBJ1-1 and V is TRBV7-9; D may be TRBD1 (6 bases). The V end was cut by 6 bases, the J end by 5 bases, with 16 bases between. The germline CDR1 and CDR2 sequences are SEHNR and FQNEAQ (reference sequence). The CDR3 is 14 residues long. CDR3 coding DNA: TGTGCCAGCAGTTCTGAGGGGGTTGGGACTGAAGCTTTCTTT. Translating it yields CASSSEGVGTEAFF.

V is TRBV5-6 and J is TRBJ2-3, with a tentative D call TRBD1 (7 bases). CDR1 SGHDT and CDR2 YYEEEE come from the germline V gene. The CDR3 totals 15 residues. V dropped 0 bases and J dropped 4 bases, with 12 bases sitting between them. The CDR3 nucleotides are TGTGCCAGCAGCTTGGAAGGAGGGGGCGCAGATACGCAGTATTTT. Residues: CASSLEGGGADTQYF. The whole variable domain, remainder taken from reference TRBV5-6 and TRBJ2-3, is DAGVTQSPTHLIKTRGQQVTLRCSPKSGHDTVSWYQQALGQGPQFIFQYYEEEERQRGNFPDRFSGHQFPNYSSELNVNALLLGDSALYLCASSLEGGGADTQYFGPGTRLTVL.

V usage is TRBV10-3 and J usage is TRBJ2-7, with 11 positions matching TRBD1. Unmatched junction bases numbered 7, after V lost 9 bases and J lost 3 bases. Germline V gene data show CDR1 as ENHRY and CDR2 as SYGVKD. This CDR3 has 14 residues. CDR3 in DNA: TGTGCCATGAGAACCGGGACAGGGGGCTACGAGCAGTACTTC. This gives the protein CAMRTGTGGYEQYF.

The genes are TRBV19 and TRBJ2-7, with D uncertain. Germline V gives CDR1 LNHDA, CDR2 SQIVND (reference sequence). CDR3 length equals 13 residues. Trimming cost V 8 bases and J 2 bases, with 13 bases left between them. The CDR3 DNA sequence: TGTGCCAGTTCTCCCCAAACGGCCTACGAGCAGTACTTC. Encoded protein: CASSPQTAYEQYF.

This rearrangement joins TRBV5-6 to TRBJ2-7, with TRBD2 matching over 8 bases. Germline V gene sequence: CDR1 SGHDT, CDR2 YYEEEE. The CDR3 totals 14 residues. Unmatched junction bases numbered 1, after V lost 0 bases and J lost 2 bases. The CDR3 is CASSLAGGAYEQYF. CDR3 bases: TGTGCCAGCAGCTTGGCGGGGGGGGCCTACGAGCAGTACTTC.

The chain recombines TRBV7-2 with TRBJ2-1; 7 bases match TRBD1. J was trimmed by 3 bases and V by 5 bases; bases with no gene match: 4. The CDR3 runs 14 residues. Germline V gives CDR1 SGHTA, CDR2 FQGNSA. DNA of the CDR3: TGTGCCAGCAGCCTCTACAGGGGCTACAATGAGCAGTTCTTC. Its translation is CASSLYRGYNEQFF.

The chain recombines TRBV6-5 with TRBJ2-3; weak D call: TRBD1 (5 bases). This CDR3 spans 15 amino acids. With 6 bases removed from V and 7 bases from J, the gap between germline ends came to 20 bases. Germline CDR1 is MNHEY and CDR2 is SVGAGI. The CDR3 reads CASSPGQWGGNTQYF. The CDR3 DNA is TGTGCCAGCAGCCCGGGTCAGTGGGGCGGAAATACGCAGTATTTT.

The chain couples TRBV18 to TRBJ1-1; D might be TRBD1 (6 bases). The CDR3 has 14 residues. Deletions cut 3 bases from V and 10 bases from J, with 18 bases between. CDR1 is KGHSH and CDR2 is LQKENI in the germline V gene. CDR3 amino acids: CASSPLRTEVGAFF. CDR3 in DNA: TGTGCCAGCTCACCCCTAAGGACAGAGGTCGGAGCTTTCTTT.

The chain joins TRBV7-9 to TRBJ2-7; D is uncertain. Deletions cut 0 bases from V and 3 bases from J, with 12 bases between. CDR1 is SEHNR and CDR2 is FQNEAQ in the germline V gene (reference sequence). This CDR3 has 15 residues. CDR3 in DNA: TGTGCCAGCAGCTTAGCGCTGCACAGCTTCTACGAGCAGTACTTC. It yields the protein CASSLALHSFYEQYF.